The 25 T cell receptor beta chains in this list originate from one sample, sequenced in a study of regulatory T cells in long-lasting Graves disease (dated by TCRdb to the early 2020s). This specimen's time point label, per the study, means: newly diagnosed GD, antithyroid drugs for less than 3 months. For both TCR sequencing and RNA sequencing, RNA was extracted from PBMCs using TRIzol. The library came from multiplex PCR. Sequencing took place on an Illumina HiSeq 4000. iRepertoire HTBI primers and Arm-PCR amplification of CDR3 regions were used to construct TCR beta libraries. TCRdb trimmed the raw reads at Q25, called clones with MiXCR and kept productive beta chains. Each entry is one CDR3 protein sequence, shown with its most common DNA and genes. The sample table lists some 500,000 distinct CDR3 sequences, 15% to 20% of them with a count of one. Approximately 25% of the sample belongs to the ten largest clones.

The sample was also reused in another study, on T cells in Graves' hyperthyroidism and ophthalmopathy.

This material consisted of peripheral blood mononuclear cells (PBMCs), taken at new diagnosis, from a patient treated with antithyroid drugs. These receptor sequences come from a woman aged 40 to 65 with Graves disease. Donor details come from another sample of the same person, matched by shared clones.

The chain combines TRBV11-3 with TRBJ2-2, with 7 bases aligning to TRBD2. CDR3 length: 13 amino acids. The J segment lost 5 bases and the V segment lost 5 bases, leaving 2 bases of the junction unmatched. CDR1 is SGHNT and CDR2 is YENEEA in the germline V gene. The CDR3 sequence is CASSGGETGELFF. Written as DNA, the CDR3 is TGTGCCAGCAGCGGGGGGGAGACCGGGGAGCTGTTTTTT.

This chain uses TRBV10-3 with TRBJ1-2; 9 nucleotides match TRBD1. CDR3 length: 18 residues. V gave up 0 bases and J gave up 6 bases; unmatched junction bases: 14. Germline V lookup: CDR1 ENHRY, CDR2 SYGVKD. The CDR3 sequence is CAISESVALDRGKDGYTF. The DNA for the CDR3 is TGTGCCATCAGTGAGTCGGTAGCTTTGGACAGGGGCAAGGATGGCTACACCTTC.

This clonotype showed up many times. The rearrangement uses TRBV28 and TRBJ2-7, with 12 bases lining up with TRBD1. This CDR3 spans 13 amino acids. The trim removed 7 bases at V and 9 bases at J, leaving 7 bases unmatched. The germline CDR1 and CDR2 sequences are MDHEN and SYDVKM. The CDR3 sequence is CASTEGDRGRQYF. The CDR3 region has the DNA TGTGCCAGCACCGAGGGGGACAGGGGGCGGCAGTACTTC. Filled out from reference TRBV28 and TRBJ2-7, the complete variable domain reads DVKVTQSSRYLVKRTGEKVFLECVQDMDHENMFWYRQDPGLGLRLIYFSYDVKMKEKGDIPEGYSVSREKKERFSLILESASTNQTSMYLCASTEGDRGRQYFGPGTRLTVT.

Many counts were recorded for this clonotype. The chain links TRBV3-1 to TRBJ2-7, with D hard to call. V shed 0 bases and J shed 8 bases, with 8 bases lying between them. From germline, CDR1 is LGHDT and CDR2 YNNKEL (reference sequence). This CDR3 has 12 amino acids. Here the CDR3 DNA reads TGTGCCAGCAGCCAAGAAGGGAAGAAGCAGTACTTC. The encoded protein is CASSQEGKKQYF.

With respect to this clonotype: A much larger clone lies one base from this, so it may be a read error. The V call is TRBV5-5, the J call TRBJ2-1, with D possibly called TRBD1 or TRBD2 (5 bases each). The CDR3 extends over 14 amino acids. CDR1 is SGHKS, CDR2 YYEKEE, per germline (reference sequence). Trimming pared 4 bases from V and 8 bases from J, leaving 16 bases between. CDR3 sequence (DNA): TGTGCCAGCAGCCCACTACGGGGCTGGGATGAGCAGTTCTTC. Encoded protein: CASSPLRGWDEQFF.

This clonotype was picked up many times. The rearrangement joins TRBV19 to TRBJ1-4; 10 nucleotides match TRBD1. The V and J ends lost 6 bases and 3 bases, in that order; junction bases with no gene match: 13. Germline loops: CDR1 LNHDA, CDR2 SQIVND (reference sequence). CDR3 size: 18 residues. This CDR3 reads CASRVLGTGDTANEKLFF. CDR3 DNA: TGTGCCAGTAGGGTCCTAGGGACAGGGGATACGGCTAATGAAAAACTGTTTTTT.

This clonotype was seen ten or more times. The rearrangement joins TRBV12-3 or TRBV12-4 to TRBJ2-3, with 7 bases identical to TRBD2. Germline trimming cut 5 bases from V and 3 bases from J; bases unmatched to any gene: 8. CDR3 length: 15 amino acids. DNA for the CDR3: TGTGCCAGCAGTCTCGTAGCGGGTCTTACAGATACGCAGTATTTT. Encoded protein: CASSLVAGLTDTQYF.

The chain links TRBV20-1 to TRBJ2-1, with TRBD1 matching 7 bases. From germline, CDR1 is DFQATT and CDR2 SNEGSKA (reference sequence). This CDR3 region has 14 residues. V lost 1 base, J lost 5 bases, and 5 bases stayed unmatched. The CDR3 DNA is TGCAGTGCTAGAGTATGGGACAGAAACAATGAGCAGTTCTTC. This gives the protein CSARVWDRNNEQFF.

Many counts were recorded for this clonotype. The chain joins TRBV28 to TRBJ1-5, with TRBD1 matching over 7 bases. The V and J ends lost 6 bases and 2 bases, in that order; junction bases with no gene match: 10. The CDR3 length is 16 residues. Germline CDR1 MDHEN, CDR2 SYDVKM. The CDR3 nucleotides read TGTGCCAGCAGCTCGGGGGCAGGGGGTGGCAATCAGCCCCAGCATTTT. Its translation is CASSSGAGGGNQPQHF. Together with reference TRBV28 and TRBJ1-5, the CDR3 gives the full variable domain: DVKVTQSSRYLVKRTGEKVFLECVQDMDHENMFWYRQDPGLGLRLIYFSYDVKMKEKGDIPEGYSVSREKKERFSLILESASTNQTSMYLCASSSGAGGGNQPQHFGDGTRLSIL.

Ten or more counts support this clonotype. V is TRBV6-1 and J is TRBJ1-3; possible D gene TRBD1, 6 bases. The CDR3 sequence is 18 residues long. Trimming pared 2 bases from V and 3 bases from J, leaving 20 bases between. Germline V gene lookup returns CDR1 MNHNS and CDR2 SASEGT. CDR3 loop: CASSELEGGRGDGNTIYF. CDR3 sequence (DNA): TGTGCCAGCAGTGAATTAGAAGGGGGAAGGGGTGATGGAAACACCATATATTTT.

Note on this clonotype: This may be a read error: a much more frequent sequence differs by one nucleotide. V and J are TRBV30 and TRBJ2-7, with 8 positions matching TRBD1. With the DNA end fitting TRBJ2-5 better, the J assignment may be wrong. The germline V gene encodes CDR1 GTSNPN and CDR2 SVGIG (reference sequence). The CDR3 extends over 15 amino acids. The CDR3 sequence: CARRASGQGQETQYF. The CDR3 DNA reads TGTGCCCGGAGGGCGAGTGGACAGGGCCAAGAGACCCAGTACTTC.

V is TRBV19 and J is TRBJ1-1, with D hard to call. There are 14 residues in the CDR3. The V end was cut by 1 base, the J end by 6 bases, with 12 bases between. Germline V gene data show CDR1 as LNHDA and CDR2 as SQIVND (reference sequence). The chain's CDR3 is CASSIVWGGPEAFF. The CDR3 DNA follows: TGTGCCAGTAGTATAGTCTGGGGTGGTCCTGAAGCTTTCTTT.

This clonotype was picked up many times. The chain carries TRBV19 and TRBJ2-2, with D perhaps TRBD1 (5 bases). CDR1 is LNHDA and CDR2 is SQIVND in the germline V gene (reference sequence). The CDR3 has 13 amino acids. Trimming left V 6 bases short and J 0 bases short, with 5 bases between. The CDR3 region is CASRTANTGELFF. In nucleotides, the CDR3 is TGTGCCAGTAGGACAGCGAACACCGGGGAGCTGTTTTTT.

Worth noting for this clonotype: A junction boundary mismatches the germline segment, possibly from a read error. This chain uses TRBV6-1 with TRBJ2-2; the match to TRBD1 covers 8 bases. CDR1 is MNHNS, CDR2 SASEGT, per germline. The CDR3 has 15 amino acids. The CDR3 is CAGSLQGGNTGELFF. The CDR3 bases are TGTGCCGGCAGCCTACAGGGGGGTAACACCGGGGAGCTGTTTTTT.

The table lists this clonotype with many counts. The V gene is TRBV18, the J gene TRBJ1-1; no clear D gene. Per germline, CDR1 KGHSH and CDR2 LQKENI. The V and J ends lost 2 bases and 7 bases respectively, with 14 bases between them. The length of the CDR3 is 14 residues. CDR3: CASSPVGKGLEAFF. The CDR3 DNA follows: TGTGCCAGCTCACCAGTCGGGAAGGGCCTTGAAGCTTTCTTT. Variable domain in full (rest from reference TRBV18 and TRBJ1-1): NAGVMQNPRHLVRRRGQEARLRCSPMKGHSHVYWYRQLPEEGLKFMVYLQKENIIDESGMPKERFSAEFPKEGPSILRIQQVVRGDSAAYFCASSPVGKGLEAFFGQGTRLTVV.

This clonotype has more than one count but fewer than ten. J is TRBJ1-2 and V is TRBV12-3 or TRBV12-4; no clear D gene. CDR3 length: 12 residues. V dropped 6 bases and J dropped 8 bases, with 13 bases sitting between them. The CDR3 nucleotides are TGTGCCAGCAGCAAAGGGCGGGCCGGCTACACCTTC. This sequence encodes CASSKGRAGYTF.

On this clonotype: The junction differs from germline at one of its ends, possibly a read error. The J gene is TRBJ1-1, the V gene TRBV12-3 or TRBV12-4; D call uncertain. The CDR3 has 14 residues. CDR3 nucleotide sequence: TGTGCCAGCGGTCCCGGGCTTGGTAGGACTGAAGCTCTCTTT. Its translation is CASGPGLGRTEALF.

In its sample, this clonotype was seen many times. V is TRBV7-8 and J is TRBJ2-7, with D unclear. This CDR3 region has 15 residues. Germline V CDR1 and CDR2: SGHVS, FQNEAQ. The ends were cut back, 1 base at V and 4 bases at J, with 14 bases in the middle. The CDR3 here is CASSLVALTTYEQYF. The CDR3 nucleotides read TGTGCCAGCAGCTTAGTGGCCTTAACCACTTACGAGCAGTACTTC.

This clonotype was seen a handful of times. The V gene is TRBV6-2 or TRBV6-3, the J gene TRBJ1-2, with D perhaps TRBD1 (6 bases). The CDR3 loop spans 15 amino acids. Germline V CDR1 and CDR2: MNHEY, SVGEGT. V was clipped by 0 bases and J by 6 bases, with 14 bases between them. The CDR3 coding sequence is TGTGCCAGCAGTTACTCGATAGGGGGGGCGAATGGCTACACCTTC. This sequence encodes CASSYSIGGANGYTF.

This clonotype has ten or more counts. V and J are TRBV4-1 and TRBJ1-5, with 7 bases matching TRBD1. V shed 1 base and J 2 bases; nucleotides not matched to a gene: 2. CDR1 MGHRA and CDR2 YSYEKL come from the germline V gene. The CDR3 contains 15 residues. The CDR3 loop reads CASSQAGTGNQPQHF. CDR3 in DNA: TGCGCCAGCAGCCAAGCCGGGACAGGCAATCAGCCCCAGCATTTT.

This clonotype was recorded at least ten times. V is TRBV29-1 and J is TRBJ1-1; D is perhaps TRBD1 (5 bases). The V end was cut by 7 bases, the J end by 0 bases, with 15 bases between. Looked up from germline, CDR1 is SQVTM and CDR2 is ANQGSEA. This CDR3 is built from 14 residues. The CDR3 region has the DNA TGCAGCGCGGATCGAATGACAGTGAACACTGAAGCTTTCTTT. Its protein product is CSADRMTVNTEAFF.

About this clonotype itself: Possible read error: a much larger clone is one base away. The gene calls are TRBV11-2 and TRBJ1-5; 9 bases agree with TRBD1. The CDR3 extends over 18 amino acids. CDR1 and CDR2 from the germline V gene are SGHAT and FQNNGV. The ends lost 5 bases at V and 2 bases at J; junction bases unmatched: 13. This CDR3 reads CASSGRITGGRGNQPQHF. For the CDR3, the DNA is TGTGCCAGCAGCGGCCGGATCACAGGGGGCCGGGGCAATCAGCCCCAGCATTTT. Drawing the rest from reference TRBV11-2 and TRBJ1-5, the complete variable domain is EAGVAQSPRYKIIEKRQSVAFWCNPISGHATLYWYQQILGQGPKLLIQFQNNGVVDDSQLPKDRFSAERLKGVDSTLKIQPAKLEDSAVYLCASSGRITGGRGNQPQHFGDGTRLSIL.

This clonotype came up many times. This chain uses TRBV6-1 with TRBJ2-1; D not certain. This CDR3 has 11 amino acids. Germline V CDR1 and CDR2: MNHNS, SASEGT. Trimming cost V 8 bases and J 5 bases, with 7 bases left between them. The CDR3 sequence is CASGPDNEQFF. The CDR3 coding sequence is TGTGCCAGCGGACCCGACAATGAGCAGTTCTTC.

The rearrangement links TRBV10-2 to TRBJ2-7; 10 nucleotides align to TRBD2. CDR1 is WSHSY, CDR2 SAAADI, per germline. With V trimmed by 7 bases and J by 6 bases, 21 bases remained unmatched. The CDR3 totals 18 residues. The CDR3 DNA sequence: TGCGCCAGCATCCTCGACGGCCTGAACCAGCGGGGGGGCCGCGAGCAGTACTTC. It specifies CASILDGLNQRGGREQYF.

The table lists this clonotype with many counts. DNA for the CDR3: TGTGCCAGCAGCACCCCACCCGGGCCCAACAATGAGCAGTTCTTC. It yields the protein CASSTPPGPNNEQFF. The V call is TRBV11-2, the J call TRBJ2-1; D ambiguous. Germline V gene lookup returns CDR1 SGHAT and CDR2 FQNNGV. The CDR3 covers 15 residues. V lost 5 bases to trimming and J lost 5 bases, with 16 bases between them.